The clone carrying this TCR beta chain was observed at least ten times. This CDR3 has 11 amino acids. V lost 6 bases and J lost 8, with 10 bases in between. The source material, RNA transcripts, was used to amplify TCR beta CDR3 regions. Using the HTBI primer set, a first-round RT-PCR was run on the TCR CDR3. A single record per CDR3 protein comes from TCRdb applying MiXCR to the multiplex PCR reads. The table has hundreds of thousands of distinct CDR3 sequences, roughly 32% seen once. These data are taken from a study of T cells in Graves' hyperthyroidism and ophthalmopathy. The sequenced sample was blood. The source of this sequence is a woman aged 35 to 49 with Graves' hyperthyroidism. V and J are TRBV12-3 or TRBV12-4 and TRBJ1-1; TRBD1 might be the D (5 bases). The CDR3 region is CASREGIEAFF. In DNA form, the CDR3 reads TGTGCCAGCAGGGAGGGGATCGAAGCTTTCTTT.